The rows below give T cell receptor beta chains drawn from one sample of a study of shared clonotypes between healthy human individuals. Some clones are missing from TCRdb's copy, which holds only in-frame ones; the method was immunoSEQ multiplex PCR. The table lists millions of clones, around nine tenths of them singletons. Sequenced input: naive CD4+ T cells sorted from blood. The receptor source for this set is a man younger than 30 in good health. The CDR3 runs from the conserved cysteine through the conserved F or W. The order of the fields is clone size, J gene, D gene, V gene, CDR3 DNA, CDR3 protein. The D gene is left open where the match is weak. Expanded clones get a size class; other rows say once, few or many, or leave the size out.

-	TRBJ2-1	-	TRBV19	TGTGCCAGTAGGGAGGGACGGAAAGAGCAGTTCTTC	CASREGRKEQFF
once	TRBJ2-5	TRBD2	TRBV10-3	TGTGCCACCACTTCACTAGCGGGAGTTGGAGAGACCCAGTACTTC	CATTSLAGVGETQYF
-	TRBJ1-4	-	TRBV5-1	TGCGCCAGCAGCCTCGACAGTTCAACTAATGAAAAACTGTTTTTT	CASSLDSSTNEKLFF
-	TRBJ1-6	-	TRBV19	TGTGCCACCTCGCGGAGCTCCTATAATTCACCCCTCCACTTT	CATSRSSYNSPLHF
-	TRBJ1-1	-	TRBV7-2	TGTGCCAGCAGCCCGGGCGACACTGAAGCTTTCTTT	CASSPGDTEAFF
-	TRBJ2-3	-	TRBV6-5	TGTGCCGTTAGGGCACCGTCCACAGATACGCAGTATTTT	CAVRAPSTDTQYF
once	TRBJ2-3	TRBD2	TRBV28	TGTGCCAGCAGTTCGACTAGCGGGGGGGTCACAGATACGCAGTATTTT	CASSSTSGGVTDTQYF
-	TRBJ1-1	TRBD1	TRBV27	TGTGCCAGCAGTTTATTGGGACAGGGAAAGATTTTCATGAACACTGAAGCTTTCTTT	CASSLLGQGKIFMNTEAFF
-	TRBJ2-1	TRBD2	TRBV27	TGTGCCAGCCCGGGACTAGCGGGAGGTTTCTCCTACAATGAGCAGTTCTTC	CASPGLAGGFSYNEQFF
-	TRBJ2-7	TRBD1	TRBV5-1	TGCGCCAGCAGCTTGGTCACAGGGGGAATCCACGAGCAGTACTTC	CASSLVTGGIHEQYF
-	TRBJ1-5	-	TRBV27	TGTGCCAGCAGTTTAATGGGTCAGCCCCAGCATTTT	CASSLMGQPQHF
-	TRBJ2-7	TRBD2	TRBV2	TGTGCCAGCAACGGGGACTACTCCTACGAGCAGTACTTC	CASNGDYSYEQYF
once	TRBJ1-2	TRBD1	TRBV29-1	TGCAGCTTTCGGACAGGGGCGGGCTATGGCTACACCTTC	CSFRTGAGYGYTF
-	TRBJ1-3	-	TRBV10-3	TGTGCCACAGAGCCGGGACGGTCCTTCTCTGGAAACACCATATATTTT	CATEPGRSFSGNTIYF
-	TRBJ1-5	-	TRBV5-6	TGTGCCAGCAGCTCCTTCCAGGGCTTAGGCAATCAGCCCCAGCATTTT	CASSSFQGLGNQPQHF
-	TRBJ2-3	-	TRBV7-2	TGTGCCAGCAGCTTAGCGGGACCAGTTACTAGCACAGATACGCAGTATTTT	CASSLAGPVTSTDTQYF
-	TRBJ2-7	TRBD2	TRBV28	TGTGCCAGCAGCCTGGCGGGGGTCCCCTCCTACGAGCAGTACTTC	CASSLAGVPSYEQYF
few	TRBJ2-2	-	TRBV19	TGTGCCAGTAGTATGGGATTTGAGCGCCCCGGGGAGCTGTTTTTT	CASSMGFERPGELFF
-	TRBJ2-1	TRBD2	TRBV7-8	TGTGCCAGCAGCCAAAGGGACTACTACAATGAGCAGTTCTTC	CASSQRDYYNEQFF
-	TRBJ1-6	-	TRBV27	TGTGCCAGCAGTTTTGAGAGCTCCTATAATTCACCCCTCCACTTT	CASSFESSYNSPLHF
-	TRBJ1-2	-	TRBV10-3	TGTGCCATCAGTGACCTACAGGGATGGTATGGCTACACCTTC	CAISDLQGWYGYTF
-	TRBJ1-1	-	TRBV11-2	TGTGCCAGCAGCTTTAACGACCTGAACACTGAAGCTTTCTTT	CASSFNDLNTEAFF
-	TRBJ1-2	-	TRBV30	TGTGCCTGGAGTAATGTTTGGGGCTACACCTTC	CAWSNVWGYTF
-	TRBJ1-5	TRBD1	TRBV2	TGTGCCAGCAGAAGGGGGACAGGGGGAGATCAGCCCCAGCATTTT	CASRRGTGGDQPQHF
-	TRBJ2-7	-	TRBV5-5	TGTGCCACACGGGCGTCCTGGAGCTCCTACGAGCAGTACTTC	CATRASWSSYEQYF
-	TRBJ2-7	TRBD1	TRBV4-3	TGCGCCAGCAGCCAAGCGGCAGGGGGAGCCTACGAGCAGTACTTC	CASSQAAGGAYEQYF
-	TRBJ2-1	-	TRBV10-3	TGTGCCATCAGTGAGGTCTCTGGCGGGGGCGGCAACAATGAGCAGTTCTTC	CAISEVSGGGGNNEQFF
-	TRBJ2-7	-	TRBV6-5	TGTGCCAGCAGTCCAAACCCGGGGTTCTCCTACGAGCAGTACTTC	CASSPNPGFSYEQYF
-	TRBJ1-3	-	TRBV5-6	TGTGCCAGCAGCTTGTTCCACTCTGGAAACACCATATATTTT	CASSLFHSGNTIYF
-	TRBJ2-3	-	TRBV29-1	TGCAGCGTTGCCCCGGGACTGGGCACAGATACGCAGTATTTT	CSVAPGLGTDTQYF
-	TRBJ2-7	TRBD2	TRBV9	TGTGCCAGCAGCGCGGCTAGCGGCTCCTACGAGCAGTACTTC	CASSAASGSYEQYF
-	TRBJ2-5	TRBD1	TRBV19	TGTGCCAGTAGTCGAGACAGGGGACAAGAGACCCAGTACTTC	CASSRDRGQETQYF
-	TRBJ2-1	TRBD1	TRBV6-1	TGTGCCAGCAGTGTTCAAATAGACAGGGGAGATGAGCAGTTCTTC	CASSVQIDRGDEQFF
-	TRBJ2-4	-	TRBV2	TGTGCCAGCAGTAAATTCCTCCAACTTAATCAGTACTTC	CASSKFLQLNQYF
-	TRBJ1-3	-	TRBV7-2	TGTGCCACCGTGGAAGGATCATTACCTGGAAACACCATATATTTT	CATVEGSLPGNTIYF
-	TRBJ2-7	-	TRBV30	TGTGCCTGGAGTGGTAGGGGGTACGAGCAGTACTTC	CAWSGRGYEQYF
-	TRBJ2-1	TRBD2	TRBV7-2	TGTGCCAGCAGCCAAGCAACTAGCGACCTCTCCTACAATGAGCAGTTCTTC	CASSQATSDLSYNEQFF
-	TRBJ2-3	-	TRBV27	TGTGCCACCTTACGAATCGGGGCAGATACGCAGTATTTT	CATLRIGADTQYF
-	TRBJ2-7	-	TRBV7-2	TGTGCCAGCACCCTAAACCTGGGTAACTACGAGCAGTACTTC	CASTLNLGNYEQYF
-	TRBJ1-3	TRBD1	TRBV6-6	TGTGCCAGCAGTTCCGCGGACAGGGGGCTAGGAAACACCATATATTTT	CASSSADRGLGNTIYF
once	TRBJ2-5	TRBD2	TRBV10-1	TGCGCCAGCAGTGAACTAGCGGGAGATTACGGGACCCAGTACTTC	CASSELAGDYGTQYF
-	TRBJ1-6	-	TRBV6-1	TGTGCCAGCAGTGCTGACCCTTTACTACCCCTCCACTTT	CASSADPLLPLHF
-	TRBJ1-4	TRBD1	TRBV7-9	TGTGCCAGCAGCTCGGACAGGGGGGGTAAAGCAACTAATGAAAAACTGTTTTTT	CASSSDRGGKATNEKLFF
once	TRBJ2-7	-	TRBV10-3	TGTGCCATCGCGGCAGCGGGCGAGCAGTACTTC	CAIAAAGEQYF
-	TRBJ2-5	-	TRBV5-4	TGTGCCAGCAGCTTATCAGGGGGGCCCCAAGAGACCCAGTACTTC	CASSLSGGPQETQYF
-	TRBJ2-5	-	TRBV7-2	TGTGCCAGCAGCTTAGAACTAGGTCGTGTGACCCAGTACTTC	CASSLELGRVTQYF
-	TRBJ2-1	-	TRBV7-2	TGTGCCAGCAGCTTAGGGCTGGGCTCCTACAATGAGCAGTTCTTC	CASSLGLGSYNEQFF
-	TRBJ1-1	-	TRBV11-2	TGTGCCAGCAGCTTAGATGTAGGGGCAGAGGCTTTCTTT	CASSLDVGAEAFF
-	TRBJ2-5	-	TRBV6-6	TGTGCCAGCAGTTTACAGGGTTACCAAGAGACCCAGTACTTC	CASSLQGYQETQYF
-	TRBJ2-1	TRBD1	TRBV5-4	TGTGCCAGCAGTCGGGACAGGGGGCCCTACAATGAGCAGTTCTTC	CASSRDRGPYNEQFF
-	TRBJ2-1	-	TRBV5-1	TGCGCCAGCAGCTTGGGCAGCAGCTCCTACAATGAGCAGTTCTTC	CASSLGSSSYNEQFF
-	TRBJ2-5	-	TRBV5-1	TGCGCCAGCAGCCCCGAGGGGACGCGGGAGACCCAGTACTTC	CASSPEGTRETQYF
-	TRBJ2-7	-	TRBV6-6	TGTGCCAGCAGCTTCCTCCCTACAGAGCAGTACTTC	CASSFLPTEQYF
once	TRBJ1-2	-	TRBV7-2	TGTGCCAGCAGCTCGCAGGGGTCTAACTATGGCTACACCTTC	CASSSQGSNYGYTF